One and the same sample provided the 21 T cell receptor beta chains below, sequenced in a study of Graves' ophthalmopathy and Graves' hyperthyroidism. CDR3 regions of TCR beta were amplified from RNA transcripts. First-round RT-PCR relied on HTBI primers, and a second-round multiplex PCR came next. TCRdb re-derived calls from the multiplex PCR reads in MiXCR, one entry per CDR3 protein. Of more than 1,000,000 distinct CDR3 sequences listed, about two fifths were seen once; the top ten hold over 8.5%. The sample comprised peripheral blood or thyroid tissue (not recorded which). These receptors all come from an adult man with Graves' hyperthyroidism.

The chain joins TRBV15 to TRBJ2-5; maybe TRBD2 (5 bases). Germline V gene data show CDR1 as LNHNV and CDR2 as YYDKDF (reference sequence). Trimming left V 5 bases short and J 4 bases short, with 20 bases between. The CDR3 runs 16 residues. The DNA of the CDR3 is TGTGCCACCAGCGGCACCGCCGGGCTGGGAGCAGAGACCCAGTACTTC. Its translation: CATSGTAGLGAETQYF. The full variable domain, with the rest looked up from reference TRBV15 and TRBJ2-5, is DAMVIQNPRYQVTQFGKPVTLSCSQTLNHNVMYWYQQKSSQAPKLLFHYYDKDFNNEADTPDNFQSRRPNTSFCFLDIRSPGLGDTAMYLCATSGTAGLGAETQYFGPGTRLLVL.

The chain joins TRBV6-6 to TRBJ1-2; D is ambiguous. The CDR3 loop spans 10 amino acids. CDR1 is MNHNY, CDR2 SVGAGI, per germline (reference sequence). V lost 7 bases and J lost 8, with 8 bases in between. CDR3 region: CASTLGGYTF. CDR3 DNA sequence: TGTGCCAGCACCCTCGGGGGCTACACCTTC.

This clonotype has at least ten counts. This rearrangement joins TRBV11-2 to TRBJ2-7; perhaps TRBD1 as D (5 bases). Trimming cost V 5 bases and J 3 bases, with 14 bases left between them. This CDR3 is 14 amino acids long. In germline, CDR1 is SGHAT, CDR2 FQNNGV. CDR3 sequence reads: CASSPRTKNYEQYF. The CDR3, as DNA: TGTGCCAGCAGCCCGCGGACAAAGAACTACGAGCAGTACTTC.

This clonotype was observed a handful of times. V usage is TRBV4-1 and J usage is TRBJ1-5; tentative D call: TRBD1 (6 bases). V was shortened by 5 bases and J by 5 bases, with 16 bases between the two germline ends. This CDR3 is built from 15 residues. Germline CDR1 reads MGHRA; CDR2 reads YSYEKL. This CDR3 reads CASSYSKGEDQPQHF. CDR3 DNA: TGCGCCAGCAGCTATTCCAAGGGGGAGGATCAGCCCCAGCATTTT.

This clonotype appeared many times. The V call is TRBV9, the J call TRBJ2-7, with D perhaps matching TRBD2 (6 bases). The germline gives CDR1 SGDLS, CDR2 YYNGEE. CDR3 length equals 13 residues. With 2 bases removed from V and 6 bases from J, the gap between germline ends came to 12 bases. CDR3 DNA sequence: TGTGCCAGCAGCGTCTCGGGGGTGGGCGAGCAGTACTTC. Protein sequence: CASSVSGVGEQYF.

The V gene is TRBV12-3 or TRBV12-4, the J gene TRBJ1-6; D gene uncertain. This CDR3 has 15 amino acids. Trimming removed 6 bases at V and 1 base at J, with 10 bases between. CDR3: CASRPSVSYNSPLHF. CDR3 coding DNA: TGTGCCAGCAGACCGTCGGTATCCTATAATTCACCCCTCCACTTT.

This clonotype showed up many times. This chain links TRBV5-1 with TRBJ1-5; a weak D match, TRBD1 (6 bases). This CDR3 comprises 16 residues. The V end was cut by 0 bases, the J end by 3 bases, with 13 bases between. From germline, CDR1 is SGHRS and CDR2 YFSETQ. The CDR3 is CASSLAPGDLNQPQHF. DNA for the CDR3: TGCGCCAGCAGCTTGGCCCCAGGGGACCTCAATCAGCCCCAGCATTTT.

The rearrangement joins TRBV5-1 to TRBJ1-1, with 7 bases identical to TRBD1. The CDR3 totals 18 residues. The ends lost 2 bases at V and 3 bases at J; junction bases unmatched: 16. The germline CDR1 and CDR2 sequences are SGHRS and YFSETQ. Here the CDR3 reads CASSFWQGETFWYTEAFF. In nucleotides, the CDR3 is TGCGCCAGCAGCTTTTGGCAGGGGGAGACTTTTTGGTACACTGAAGCTTTCTTT. The variable domain in full, completed from reference TRBV5-1 and TRBJ1-1, reads KAGVTQTPRYLIKTRGQQVTLSCSPISGHRSVSWYQQTPGQGLQFLFEYFSETQRNKGNFPGRFSGRQFSNSRSEMNVSTLELGDSALYLCASSFWQGETFWYTEAFFGQGTRLTVV.

This clonotype was seen at least ten times. The genes are TRBV7-2 and TRBJ2-2; D is unclear. V was trimmed by 6 bases and J by 0 bases, leaving 2 bases between them. The CDR3 loop spans 12 amino acids. The germline gives CDR1 SGHTA, CDR2 FQGNSA. The CDR3 sequence is CASRTNTGELFF. The CDR3 DNA reads as TGTGCCAGCAGAACGAACACCGGGGAGCTGTTTTTT.

This clonotype came up many times. The chain has TRBV9 and TRBJ2-2; D not certain. The germline CDR1 and CDR2 sequences are SGDLS and YYNGEE. The CDR3 is 15 residues long. The V and J ends lost 0 bases and 4 bases respectively, with 10 bases between them. The CDR3 reads CASSVVGVPTGELFF. The CDR3 DNA follows: TGTGCCAGCAGCGTAGTTGGGGTTCCCACCGGGGAGCTGTTTTTT. Using reference TRBV9 and TRBJ2-2 for the parts outside the CDR3, the full variable domain is DSGVTQTPKHLITATGQRVTLRCSPRSGDLSVYWYQQSLDQGLQFLIQYYNGEERAKGNILERFSAQQFPDLHSELNLSSLELGDSALYFCASSVVGVPTGELFFGEGSRLTVL.

This clonotype came up many times. This rearrangement joins TRBV29-1 to TRBJ1-3; D is unclear. This CDR3 spans 12 amino acids. The V and J ends lost 3 bases and 0 bases respectively, with 3 bases between them. From germline, CDR1 is SQVTM and CDR2 ANQGSEA. CDR3 DNA: TGCAGCGTTGAGAGCTCTGGAAACACCATATATTTT. The encoded protein is CSVESSGNTIYF.

Concerning this clonotype: At one end the junction does not follow the germline gene, possibly because of a read error. The V call is TRBV7-9, the J call TRBJ1-2; D gene uncertain. CDR3 length: 15 amino acids. CDR1 and CDR2 from the germline V gene are SEHNR and FQNEAQ (reference sequence). The CDR3 nucleotides read TGTGCCAGCAGCCTAGCGGGAGGTCTCCTATTTGGCTACACCTTC. This gives the protein CASSLAGGLLFGYTF.

This clonotype was detected many times. The V and J genes are TRBV7-2 and TRBJ1-5; D is possibly TRBD1 (5 bases). V gave up 4 bases and J gave up 3 bases, with 10 bases separating them. In germline, CDR1 is SGHTA, CDR2 FQGNSA. This CDR3 comprises 14 residues. The CDR3 here is CASSWEGDNQPQHF. CDR3 nucleotides: TGTGCCAGCAGCTGGGAAGGGGACAATCAGCCCCAGCATTTT.

The table lists this clonotype with a few counts. The chain uses TRBV2 and TRBJ2-7, with D perhaps given as TRBD1 or TRBD2 (5 bases each). Trimming took 5 bases from V and 4 from J, leaving 12 bases between them. Germline values: CDR1 SNHLY, CDR2 FYNNEI. This CDR3 has 13 amino acids. This CDR3 is CASSWPGTYEQYF. CDR3 DNA: TGTGCCAGCAGTTGGCCCGGGACGTACGAGCAGTACTTC.

The chain carries TRBV7-9 and TRBJ2-5, with D perhaps matching TRBD1 (5 bases). The CDR3 runs 14 residues. V dropped 3 bases and J dropped 5 bases, with 13 bases sitting between them. Germline V gene lookup returns CDR1 SEHNR and CDR2 FQNEAQ (reference sequence). This CDR3 reads CASSLWQGRETQYF. CDR3 DNA: TGTGCCAGCAGCTTGTGGCAGGGCAGGGAGACCCAGTACTTC. The variable domain in full, completed from reference TRBV7-9 and TRBJ2-5, reads DTGVSQNPRHKITKRGQNVTFRCDPISEHNRLYWYRQTLGQGPEFLTYFQNEAQLEKSRLLSDRFSAERPKGSFSTLEIQRTEQGDSAMYLCASSLWQGRETQYFGPGTRLLVL.

V usage is TRBV2 and J usage is TRBJ1-1; D not certain. Between the trimmed V and J ends, which lost 4 bases and 7 bases, there was a span of 7 bases. This CDR3 is 11 amino acids long. Germline V gene lookup returns CDR1 SNHLY and CDR2 FYNNEI. CDR3 DNA: TGTGCCAGCAGTGTCGGAATTGAAGCTTTCTTT. It codes for CASSVGIEAFF.

V usage is TRBV30 and J usage is TRBJ1-2; 7 bases align to TRBD1. The CDR3 runs to 12 residues. V trimming: 4 bases; J trimming: 4 bases; junction bases outside the gene matches: 3. Germline V gives CDR1 GTSNPN, CDR2 SVGIG (reference sequence). The CDR3 here is CAWMTGFYGYTF. The CDR3 DNA sequence: TGTGCCTGGATGACAGGGTTCTATGGCTACACCTTC.

The chain joins TRBV20-1 to TRBJ2-5, with 11 bases fitting TRBD2. The germline V gene encodes CDR1 DFQATT and CDR2 SNEGSKA (reference sequence). V was clipped by 4 bases and J by 6 bases; unmatched bases: 7. The length of the CDR3 is 14 residues. The CDR3 DNA reads as TGCAGTGCTATCCCTAGCGGGGGGATGAAGACCCAGTACTTC. It yields the protein CSAIPSGGMKTQYF.

The rearrangement joins TRBV7-2 to TRBJ1-2; the match to TRBD1 covers 9 bases. Germline V gene sequence: CDR1 SGHTA, CDR2 FQGNSA. CDR3 length: 16 amino acids. The J segment lost 2 bases and the V segment lost 6 bases, leaving 10 bases of the junction unmatched. The DNA for the CDR3 is TGTGCCAGCAGTTTATCCGGGACAGGGCTAAACTATGGCTACACCTTC. This sequence encodes CASSLSGTGLNYGYTF.

This clonotype was seen ten or more times. The V call is TRBV7-2, the J call TRBJ1-5; perhaps TRBD1 as D (5 bases). The germline V gene has CDR1 SGHTA and CDR2 FQGNSA. The CDR3 is 14 residues long. Trimming took 4 bases from V and 6 from J, leaving 13 bases between them. This CDR3 reads CASSSLGGTQPQHF. DNA for the CDR3: TGTGCCAGCAGCTCTCTCGGGGGGACTCAGCCCCAGCATTTT.

V gene TRBV5-6 combines with J gene TRBJ2-5; D gene uncertain. Per germline, CDR1 SGHDT and CDR2 YYEEEE. The CDR3 contains 15 residues. V dropped 0 bases and J dropped 5 bases, with 14 bases sitting between them. In nucleotides, the CDR3 is TGTGCCAGCAGCTTGGTGGATCGTAGTGGGGAGACCCAGTACTTC. Translated, it gives CASSLVDRSGETQYF.